This T cell receptor (beta chain) was sequenced in a study of neoadjuvant anti-PD-1 for oral cavity cancer. For the study at large: Most patients had three to four biweekly doses of 3 mg/kg nivolumab before resection. Around day 43, patients without progression received a fourth nivolumab dose before surgery.

J gave up 6 bases and V 10 bases, and 9 bases lay outside the gene matches. This CDR3 region has 14 residues. CDR1 and CDR2 from the germline V gene are ENHRY and SYGVKD. These newly diagnosed stage II-IVA oral cavity squamous cell carcinoma patients had no prior systemic or radiation treatment. PBMC libraries mostly used roughly 460 ng of input genomic DNA, with six replicates per sample. TCRdb keeps only in-frame clones here, not all; method: immunoSEQ multiplex PCR. Seen here are 70,000 to 95,000 clones, under 90% observed once, and the top ten hold about 2.9%. The chain recombines TRBV10-3 with TRBJ2-2; 9 nucleotides agree with TRBD1. The specimen was PBMCs, collected before nivolumab (anti-PD-1) treatment. The clonotype comes from a person between 40 and 85 years old with oral cavity squamous cell carcinoma. The DNA for the CDR3 is TGTGCCACAGCCGGGACAGGGAAATCCGGGGAGCTGTTTTTT. This translates into CATAGTGKSGELFF.